The source of this T cell receptor (beta chain) is a study of breast tumors, draining lymph nodes, adjacent tissues. Concerning this clonotype: Its antigen is undetermined. One end of the junction varies from germline; a read error may be responsible.

MiXCR, applied by TCRdb to the multiplex PCR reads, yields one record per CDR3 protein. The sample has about 200,000 distinct CDR3 sequences, approximately 33% seen once. General observations from the study: Tumor repertoires ranked between lymph nodes and nontumor tissue in diversity, with V and J gene preferences.

Axillary draining lymph nodes of breast cancer patients supplied the node samples. Sequenced material: axillary lymph node tissue. The source of this sequence is a female donor with breast cancer. Some clones in this sample may be carry-over from other donors' samples.

CDR3 DNA: TGTGCCAGCAGCGTGGGAGGTCTCCCCGGGAAGCTGTTTTTT. The encoded protein is CASSVGGLPGKLFF. The chain couples TRBV7-3 to TRBJ2-2; D is perhaps TRBD2 (6 bases). Per germline, CDR1 SGHTA and CDR2 FQGTGA. The CDR3 is made up of 14 amino acids. The full variable domain, with the rest looked up from reference TRBV7-3 and TRBJ2-2, is GAGVSQTPSNKVTEKGKYVELRCDPISGHTALYWYRQSLGQGPEFLIYFQGTGAADDSGLPNDRFFAVRPEGSVSTLKIQRTERGDSAVYLCASSVGGLPGKLFFGEGSRLTVL.